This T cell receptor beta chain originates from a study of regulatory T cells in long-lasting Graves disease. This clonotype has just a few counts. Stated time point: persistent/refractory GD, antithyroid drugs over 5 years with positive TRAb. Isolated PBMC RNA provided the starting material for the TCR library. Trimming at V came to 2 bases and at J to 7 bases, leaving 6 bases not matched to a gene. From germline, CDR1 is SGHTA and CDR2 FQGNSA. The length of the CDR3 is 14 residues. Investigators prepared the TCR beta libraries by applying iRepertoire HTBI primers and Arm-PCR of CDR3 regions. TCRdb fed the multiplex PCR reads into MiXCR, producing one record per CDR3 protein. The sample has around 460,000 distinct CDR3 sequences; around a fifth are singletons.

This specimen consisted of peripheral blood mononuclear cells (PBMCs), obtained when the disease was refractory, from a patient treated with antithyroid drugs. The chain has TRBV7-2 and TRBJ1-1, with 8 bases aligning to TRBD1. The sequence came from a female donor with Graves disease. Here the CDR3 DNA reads TGTGCCAGCAGCTTAACAGGGGGGAAAGTTGAAGCTTTCTTT. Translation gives CASSLTGGKVEAFF.